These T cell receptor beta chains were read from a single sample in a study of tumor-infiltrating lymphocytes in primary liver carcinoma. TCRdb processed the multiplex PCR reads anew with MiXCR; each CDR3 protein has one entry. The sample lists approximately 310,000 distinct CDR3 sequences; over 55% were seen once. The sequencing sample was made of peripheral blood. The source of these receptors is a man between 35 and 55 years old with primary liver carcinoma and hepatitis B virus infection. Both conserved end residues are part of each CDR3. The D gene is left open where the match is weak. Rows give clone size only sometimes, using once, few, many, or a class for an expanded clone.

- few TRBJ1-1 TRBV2 CASNVGGLNTEAFF TGTGCCAGCAATGTGGGAGGGTTGAACACTGAAGCTTTCTTT
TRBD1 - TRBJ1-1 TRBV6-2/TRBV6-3 CANSDRVDYTEAFF TGTGCCAACAGTGACAGGGTCGATTACACTGAAGCCTTCTTT
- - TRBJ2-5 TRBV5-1 CASSLDTGPQETQYF TGCGCCAGCAGCTTGGATACGGGTCCCCAAGAGACCCAGTACTTC
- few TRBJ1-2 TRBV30 CAWGLNYGYTF TGTGCCTGGGGACTTAACTATGGCTACACCTTC
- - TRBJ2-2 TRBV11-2 CASSLDLGVSGELFF TGTGCCAGCAGCTTAGATCTGGGGGTTTCCGGGGAGCTGTTTTTT
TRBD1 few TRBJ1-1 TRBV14 CASSHRTGVSSTEAFF TGTGCCAGCAGCCACCGGACAGGGGTATCGAGTACTGAAGCTTTCTTT
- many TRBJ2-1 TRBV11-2 CASTNMRGNEQFF TGTGCCAGCACCAATATGAGGGGTAATGAGCAGTTCTTC
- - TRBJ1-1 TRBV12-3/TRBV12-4 CASSLGGAVGAFF TGTGCCAGCAGTTTAGGCGGGGCTGTTGGAGCTTTCTTT
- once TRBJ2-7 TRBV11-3 CVSSLGWGPSAGEQCF TGTGTCAGCAGCTTAGGATGGGGTCCCAGCGCGGGCGAGCAGTGCTTC
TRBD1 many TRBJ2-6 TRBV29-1 CSVTTGDGANVLTF TGCAGCGTTACAACAGGGGATGGGGCCAACGTCCTGACTTTC
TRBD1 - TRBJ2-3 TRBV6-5 CTSSYHPDRGTDTQYF TGTACCAGCAGTTATCACCCTGACAGGGGCACAGATACGCAGTATTTT
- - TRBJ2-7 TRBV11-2 CVSSLEARELYEQYF TGTGTCAGCAGTTTAGAGGCCAGGGAGTTATACGAGCAGTACTTC
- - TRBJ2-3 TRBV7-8 CASSVRVDTQYF TGTGCCAGCAGCGTTAGGGTGGATACGCAGTATTTT
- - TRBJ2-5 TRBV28 CASSPPGFGETQYF TGTGCCAGCAGTCCTCCAGGGTTCGGCGAGACCCAGTACTTC
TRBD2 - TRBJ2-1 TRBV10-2 CASSGGTWREGTYNEQFF TGCGCCAGCAGTGGAGGGACTTGGCGGGAGGGAACGTACAATGAGCAGTTCTTC
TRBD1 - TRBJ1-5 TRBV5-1 CASSRGTGVNQPQHF TGCGCCAGCAGCCGGGGGACAGGGGTGAATCAGCCCCAGCATTTT
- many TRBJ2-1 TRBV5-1 CASNPGSYNEQFF TGCGCCAGCAACCCAGGTTCCTACAATGAGCAGTTCTTC
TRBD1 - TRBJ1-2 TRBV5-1 CASIERTGGGHYGYTF TGCGCCAGCATCGAACGGACAGGAGGGGGCCACTATGGCTACACCTTC
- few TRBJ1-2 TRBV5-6 CASSRRWEATRGYTF TGTGCCAGCAGCCGGAGATGGGAGGCGACTCGGGGCTACACCTTC
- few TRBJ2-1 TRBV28 CASSLRIPNDQFF TGTGCCAGCAGTTTACGCATTCCTAATGATCAGTTCTTC
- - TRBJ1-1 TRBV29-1 CSIPRGAGGNIEAFF TGTAGCATCCCCCGGGGGGCCGGGGGGAACATTGAAGCTTTCTTT
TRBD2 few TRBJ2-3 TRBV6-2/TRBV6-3 CASSSLGTIRKTDTQYF TGTGCCAGCAGTAGCCTTGGGACTATAAGAAAAACAGATACGCAGTATTTT
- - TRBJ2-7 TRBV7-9 CASTYARREGYEQYF TGTGCCAGCACCTATGCCCGGAGAGAAGGCTACGAGCAGTACTTC
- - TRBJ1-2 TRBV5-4 CASGTMSYGYTF TGTGCCAGCGGTACGATGTCATATGGCTACACCTTC
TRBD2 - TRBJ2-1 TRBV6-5 CASRGLASDSYNEQFF TGTGCCAGCAGGGGACTAGCGAGCGACTCCTACAATGAGCAGTTCTTC
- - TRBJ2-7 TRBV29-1 CSVEVLRGGYEQYF TGCAGCGTTGAAGTACTGAGGGGGGGCTACGAGCAGTACTTC
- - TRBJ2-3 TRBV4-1 CASSQDRRTQYF TGCGCCAGCAGCCAAGATCGGCGGACACAGTATTTT
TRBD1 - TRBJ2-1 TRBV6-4 CASSDSTGGYNEQFF TGTGCCAGCAGTGACTCGACAGGGGGCTACAATGAGCAGTTCTTC
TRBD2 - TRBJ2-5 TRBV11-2 CASSEGLAEGETQYF TGTGCCAGCAGCGAGGGGCTAGCGGAAGGTGAGACTCAGTACTTC
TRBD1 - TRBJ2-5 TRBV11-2 CAITIKSGSQGETQHF TGTGCCATCACCATAAAAAGTGGGAGTCAGGGGGAGACCCAGCACTTC
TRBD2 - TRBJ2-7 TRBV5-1 CASSSGRGSYLYEQYF TGCGCCAGCAGCTCAGGACGCGGGAGTTACCTCTACGAGCAGTACTTC
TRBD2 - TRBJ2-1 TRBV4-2 CASSLAGGGPSGSLNEQFF TGTGCCAGCAGCCTAGCTGGGGGGGGTCCTAGCGGGAGCTTGAATGAGCAGTTCTTC
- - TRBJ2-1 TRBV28 CASSLYGGLYNEQFF TGTGCCAGCAGTTTATATGGCGGGCTATACAATGAGCAGTTCTTC
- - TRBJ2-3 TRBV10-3 CTISPGISTDTQYF TGTACCATCAGCCCCGGGATTAGCACAGATACGCAGTATTTT
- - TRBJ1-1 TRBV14 CTSSQDWVTEAFF TGTACCAGCAGCCAAGATTGGGTAACTGAAGCTTTCTTT
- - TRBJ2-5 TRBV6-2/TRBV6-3 CVSSYSVQPGSIQETQHF TGTGTCAGCAGTTACTCGGTACAACCGGGTTCTATCCAAGAGACCCAGCACTTC
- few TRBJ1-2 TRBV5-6 CASSLVTGGYTF TGTGCCAGCAGCTTGGTAACAGGTGGCTACACCTTC
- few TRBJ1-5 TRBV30 CAWSPGENQPQHF TGTGCCTGGAGTCCAGGAGAGAATCAGCCCCAGCATTTT
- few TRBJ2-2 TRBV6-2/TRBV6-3 CASSKQGGEITGELFF TGTGCCAGCAGTAAACAGGGCGGTGAGATCACCGGGGAGCTGTTTTTT
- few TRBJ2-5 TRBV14 CASSPPGRGETQYF TGTGCCAGCAGCCCACCCGGACGGGGAGAGACCCAGTACTTC
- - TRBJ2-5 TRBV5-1 CASKLAPRETQYF TGCGCCAGCAAACTAGCTCCTCGGGAGACCCAGTACTTC